This TCR beta chain was observed in a study of control samples from healthy donors and cancer patients. The protocol was immunoSEQ multiplex PCR, while the TCRdb copy is restricted to in-frame clones and leaves out a portion. The table shows more than 95,000 clones, with roughly 84% occurring only once. The V end lost 0 bases, the J end lost 7 bases, and 11 bases lay between the germline ends. The V gene's germline CDR1 is SGDLS and CDR2 YYNGEE. The CDR3 runs to 14 residues. The V gene is TRBV9, the J gene TRBJ2-1; weak D call: TRBD1 (6 bases). Sample: blood. This clonotype originated in a man aged 40-55 years in good health. The DNA of the CDR3 is TGTGCCAGCAGCGTAGCACAGGGTGGGAATGAGCAGTTCTTC. The encoded protein is CASSVAQGGNEQFF.